The clone carrying this TCR beta chain was counted between two and nine times. The antigen is unknown. The data were obtained in a study of vaccination effects on CD4 cells after COVID-19. Study information: Two-dose vaccination with either BNT162b2 or mRNA-1273 was given to the participants.

V gave up 4 bases and J gave up 4 bases; unmatched junction bases: 8. The CDR3 is made up of 16 amino acids. The germline V gene has CDR1 KGHSH and CDR2 LQKENI. Clones were sequenced by immunoSEQ multiplex PCR, and TCRdb holds only the in-frame ones, with some missing. The sample shows around 28,000 clones, 77% of them seen only once. Expansion with viral peptide pools was applied to antigen-specific CD4+ T cells by the ViraFEST assay prior to sequencing. When nine to ten days of culture had elapsed, CD4+ T cells were isolated. According to PCR results, the person was infected with SARS-CoV-2 between March and December 2020.

Sequenced material: CD4+ T cells from PBMCs cultured with HCoV-NL63 spike peptides, taken before COVID-19 vaccination. This sequence joins TRBV18 and TRBJ2-2, with 8 bases that match TRBD2. The clonotype originates from a human donor who had a prior SARS-CoV-2 infection. The CDR3 protein is CASSRSGGPATGELFF. The CDR3 nucleotides read TGTGCCAGCTCACGCTCGGGAGGGCCGGCCACCGGGGAGCTGTTTTTT.